Shown below are 28 T cell receptor beta chains from a single sample sequenced in a study of blood T cell repertoires in COVID-19. TCRdb's copy holds only in-frame clones and misses some; the assay was immunoSEQ multiplex PCR. The sample lists 100,000 or so clones; 75% to 90% were seen once. The sample comprised peripheral blood. Source of these receptors: a woman older than 75 with acute or convalescent COVID-19.

The chain joins TRBV30 to TRBJ1-6; 9 bases are shared with TRBD1. Trimming took 2 bases from V and 10 from J; bases not matched to a gene: 6. This CDR3 comprises 14 residues. Germline CDR1 GTSNPN, CDR2 SVGIG (reference sequence). The CDR3 DNA sequence: TGTGCCTGGAGTACCCGACAGGGGGACTCACCCCTCCACTTT. It yields the protein CAWSTRQGDSPLHF.

This clone was detected only once. The V call is TRBV28, the J call TRBJ1-3, with D hard to call. The CDR3 is made up of 13 amino acids. Trimming removed 7 bases from V and 0 bases from J, with 7 bases in between. CDR1 and CDR2 (germline): MDHEN, SYDVKM. The CDR3 DNA reads TGTGCCAGCACTACGGGCTCTGGAAACACCATATATTTT. Translated: CASTTGSGNTIYF.

V usage is TRBV14 and J usage is TRBJ2-1, with 7 bases lining up with TRBD1. Trimming at V came to 0 bases and at J to 4 bases, leaving 6 bases not matched to a gene. The CDR3 has 16 residues. In germline, CDR1 is SGHDN, CDR2 FVKESK. CDR3 bases: TGTGCCAGCAGCCAAGAAAACAGGGGCCTATACAATGAGCAGTTCTTC. Translation gives CASSQENRGLYNEQFF.

The rearrangement links TRBV15 to TRBJ2-3, with TRBD1 matching 12 bases. J gave up 6 bases and V 1 base, and 5 bases lay outside the gene matches. The germline V gene has CDR1 LNHNV and CDR2 YYDKDF (reference sequence). This CDR3 is 16 amino acids long. CDR3 amino acids: CATSRGAGTGGDTQYF. Here the CDR3 DNA reads TGTGCCACCAGCAGAGGAGCCGGGACAGGGGGCGATACGCAGTATTTT.

V and J are TRBV5-4 and TRBJ1-1, with a tentative D call TRBD1 (5 bases). Germline V gives CDR1 SGHNT, CDR2 YYREEE (reference sequence). V lost 6 bases and J lost 6, with 15 bases in between. CDR3 length: 13 residues. The DNA of the CDR3 is TGTGCCAGCACTCTCAGGGAAGGGTCTGAAGCTTTCTTT. This translates into CASTLREGSEAFF. The variable domain in full, completed from reference TRBV5-4 and TRBJ1-1, reads ETGVTQSPTHLIKTRGQQVTLRCSSQSGHNTVSWYQQALGQGPQFIFQYYREEENGRGNFPPRFSGLQFPNYSSELNVNALELDDSALYLCASTLREGSEAFFGQGTRLTVV.

The V gene is TRBV7-9, the J gene TRBJ1-3; D gene ambiguous. Trimming pared 4 bases from V and 1 base from J, leaving 20 bases between. CDR1 SEHNR and CDR2 FQNEAQ come from the germline V gene (reference sequence). This CDR3 comprises 18 residues. This chain's CDR3 is CASSSTFRPEPSGNTIYF. CDR3 bases: TGTGCCAGCAGCTCAACATTCCGTCCGGAGCCGTCTGGAAACACCATATATTTT.

The J gene is TRBJ1-1, the V gene TRBV12-2; the listed D gene, TRBD1, was not tested against the DNA. TRBV12-2 represents a pseudogene. The CDR3 sequence is 17 residues long. CDR3 amino acids: CASRPPPLRDKNTEAFF. The CDR3 nucleotides are TGTGCAAGTCGCCCACCCCCCCTTAGGGACAAGAACACTGAAGCTTTCTTT.

The chain employs TRBV7-6 and TRBJ2-2; D is unresolved. The CDR3 consists of 13 residues. The V end lost 5 bases, the J end lost 8 bases, and 12 bases lay between the germline ends. Germline CDR1 and CDR2: SGHVS and FNYEAQ. The DNA of the CDR3 is TGTGCCAGCAGCACTTGGCCTAGTGGGGAGCTGTTTTTT. It specifies CASSTWPSGELFF.

The V gene is TRBV10-3, the J gene TRBJ2-7; D is perhaps TRBD2 (7 bases). This CDR3 is 15 amino acids long. Germline V gene lookup returns CDR1 ENHRY and CDR2 SYGVKD. Trimming took 11 bases from V and 6 from J, leaving 26 bases between them. Here the CDR3 reads CAADPGGLPPIEQYF. CDR3 DNA: TGTGCCGCGGACCCGGGGGGCCTACCACCGATCGAGCAGTACTTC.

The V gene is TRBV7-9, the J gene TRBJ2-5; 10 bases agree with TRBD1. The CDR3 is made up of 15 amino acids. V lost 5 bases to trimming and J lost 4 bases; unmatched junction nucleotides: 7. Germline values: CDR1 SEHNR, CDR2 FQNEAQ (reference sequence). CDR3: CASSRSGTGVETQYF. The DNA for the CDR3 is TGTGCCAGCAGCCGTTCCGGGACAGGGGTAGAGACCCAGTACTTC.

The chain carries TRBV6-6 and TRBJ2-2, with a tentative D call TRBD2 (5 bases). Trimming took off 6 bases at V and 3 bases at J, with 17 bases between the two ends. The CDR3 covers 16 residues. Germline V gene sequence: CDR1 MNHNY, CDR2 SVGAGI (reference sequence). The CDR3 DNA reads TGTGCCAGCAGACCCCCCTCGCCGCGGGACACCGGGGAGCTGTTTTTT. It encodes CASRPPSPRDTGELFF.

V gene TRBV19 combines with J gene TRBJ1-1; D is undetermined. Germline CDR1 LNHDA, CDR2 SQIVND (reference sequence). V was shortened by 6 bases and J by 0 bases, with 14 bases between the two germline ends. CDR3 length: 15 amino acids. CDR3 in DNA: TGTGCCAGTAGCCCAGAACGTCGGGTGAACACTGAAGCTTTCTTT. Amino acid sequence: CASSPERRVNTEAFF.

The chain joins TRBV4-2 to TRBJ2-3, with 10 positions matching TRBD2. The V and J ends lost 2 bases and 1 base, in that order; junction bases with no gene match: 0. Looked up from germline, CDR1 is LGHNA and CDR2 is YNFKEQ. The CDR3 loop spans 15 amino acids. The CDR3 spells CASSQLAGGTDTQYF. The DNA of the CDR3 is TGTGCCAGCAGCCAACTAGCGGGGGGCACAGATACGCAGTATTTT.

This clone was found a few times. The gene calls are TRBV10-1 and TRBJ2-1; 9 nucleotides match TRBD1. The J segment lost 6 bases and the V segment lost 3 bases, leaving 9 bases of the junction unmatched. Germline V lookup: CDR1 WNHNN, CDR2 SYGVQD (reference sequence). The CDR3 is 16 residues long. CDR3 amino acids: CASSEVMGQGINEQFF. The CDR3, as DNA: TGCGCCAGCAGTGAAGTGATGGGACAGGGAATCAATGAGCAGTTCTTC.

This chain links TRBV11-3 with TRBJ2-1; 7 bases agree with TRBD2. The J segment lost 0 bases and the V segment lost 3 bases, leaving 8 bases of the junction unmatched. CDR1 is SGHNT and CDR2 is YENEEA in the germline V gene. This CDR3 has 17 residues. The CDR3 DNA follows: TGTGCCAGCAGCTTCCGAGTGGGAGGGGACTCCTACAATGAGCAGTTCTTC. Translation: CASSFRVGGDSYNEQFF.

This chain uses TRBV5-8 with TRBJ1-2; no clear D. Trimming took 4 bases from V and 7 from J, leaving 11 bases between them. The CDR3 totals 12 residues. Germline-derived CDR1 and CDR2 are SGHTS and YDEGEE. As DNA, the CDR3 is TGTGCCAGCAGCCTGGGAGTCGGTGGCTACACCTTC. Amino acid sequence: CASSLGVGGYTF.

The chain recombines TRBV2 with TRBJ1-5; possibly TRBD1 for D (5 bases). The germline V gene has CDR1 SNHLY and CDR2 FYNNEI. This CDR3 is 14 amino acids long. With 2 bases removed from V and 4 bases from J, the gap between germline ends came to 9 bases. CDR3 residues: CASSERGVNQPQHF. The CDR3 DNA reads as TGTGCCAGCAGTGAACGGGGGGTAAATCAGCCCCAGCATTTT. Full variable domain (missing parts from reference TRBV2 and TRBJ1-5): EPEVTQTPSHQVTQMGQEVILRCVPISNHLYFYWYRQILGQKVEFLVSFYNNEISEKSEIFDDQFSVERPDGSNFTLKIRSTKLEDSAMYFCASSERGVNQPQHFGDGTRLSIL.

The chain employs TRBV29-1 and TRBJ1-1, with TRBD1 matching over 8 bases. Germline V gene lookup returns CDR1 SQVTM and CDR2 ANQGSEA. CDR3 length: 13 amino acids. The junction had 4 bases not matched to a gene; V was cut back by 3 bases and J by 4 bases. The CDR3 spells CSVEGQAGTEAFF. The CDR3 bases are TGCAGCGTTGAGGGACAGGCTGGCACTGAAGCTTTCTTT.

The rearrangement links TRBV30 to TRBJ1-1; D not resolved. The length of the CDR3 is 11 residues. CDR1 is GTSNPN and CDR2 is SVGIG in the germline V gene (reference sequence). Between the trimmed V and J ends, which lost 8 bases and 5 bases, there was a span of 12 bases. Here the CDR3 reads CAQRGRTEAFF. CDR3 nucleotides: TGTGCCCAACGGGGAAGAACTGAAGCTTTCTTT.

V is TRBV10-3 and J is TRBJ1-1, with no clear D. Germline CDR1 ENHRY, CDR2 SYGVKD. The CDR3 totals 14 residues. Trimming stripped 4 bases from V and 0 bases from J, with 9 bases between. The CDR3 sequence: CAISVSDMNTEAFF. CDR3 sequence (DNA): TGTGCCATCAGTGTGTCAGACATGAACACTGAAGCTTTCTTT.

This chain links TRBV7-8 with TRBJ1-5, with TRBD1 identical over 9 bases. The CDR3 sequence is 16 residues long. The ends lost 3 bases at V and 6 bases at J; junction bases unmatched: 9. Per the germline V gene, CDR1 is SGHVS and CDR2 is FQNEAQ. Here the CDR3 DNA reads TGTGCCAGCAGCTTGGCAACAGGGGGCTGGGGTCAGCCCCAGCATTTT. Translation: CASSLATGGWGQPQHF.

CDR3 bases: TGTGCCAGCAGTTTCTACGTGAACACTGAAGCTTTCTTT. Translated: CASSFYVNTEAFF. This sequence joins TRBV27 and TRBJ1-1; no clear D. CDR1 and CDR2 (germline): MNHEY, SMNVEV (reference sequence). The ends were cut back, 3 bases at V and 0 bases at J, with 5 bases in the middle. This CDR3 has 13 residues.

This chain links TRBV19 with TRBJ2-6; D is unresolved. The CDR3 runs 14 residues. V was cut by 7 bases and J by 4 bases, with 11 bases left in between. Germline assignment: CDR1 LNHDA and CDR2 SQIVND (reference sequence). This chain's CDR3 is CASTGMAGANVLTF. The CDR3 DNA reads as TGTGCCAGTACAGGTATGGCGGGGGCCAACGTCCTGACTTTC.

The CDR3 sequence: CATSDSSLAGGNNEQFF. The CDR3 region has the DNA TGTGCCACCAGTGATTCTTCATTAGCGGGGGGTAACAATGAGCAGTTCTTC. The chain carries TRBV24-1 and TRBJ2-1; 10 bases fit TRBD2. The germline gives CDR1 KGHDR, CDR2 SFDVKD. This CDR3 has 17 residues. The V and J ends lost 2 bases and 5 bases, in that order; junction bases with no gene match: 8.

This chain links TRBV18 with TRBJ2-6; D gene uncertain. The CDR3 is 18 residues long. Germline V gene data show CDR1 as KGHSH and CDR2 as LQKENI. The V gene lost 0 bases and the J gene lost 0 bases, with 12 bases spanning the gap. CDR3 loop: CASSPPGSTASGANVLTF. CDR3 nucleotide sequence: TGTGCCAGCTCACCACCGGGCAGTACCGCCTCTGGGGCCAACGTCCTGACTTTC.

J is TRBJ2-7 and V is TRBV5-1; 9 bases are shared with TRBD2. The CDR3 covers 16 residues. The germline V gene encodes CDR1 SGHRS and CDR2 YFSETQ. The V and J ends lost 4 bases and 2 bases, in that order; junction bases with no gene match: 10. This chain's CDR3 is CASSPLAGGYTYEQYF. As DNA, the CDR3 is TGCGCCAGCAGCCCTCTTGCGGGGGGGTATACCTACGAGCAGTACTTC.

CDR3 sequence (DNA): TGTGCCAGCAGGCCAGCGGGGGAAGAGACCCAGTACTTC. Its protein is CASRPAGEETQYF. This rearrangement joins TRBV7-6 to TRBJ2-5; 8 bases line up with TRBD2. This CDR3 spans 13 amino acids. Germline V CDR1 and CDR2: SGHVS, FNYEAQ. The V gene end was trimmed by 6 bases and the J gene end by 3 bases; junction bases not matched to a gene: 3. Using reference TRBV7-6 and TRBJ2-5 for the parts outside the CDR3, the full variable domain is GAGVSQSPRYKVTKRGQDVALRCDPISGHVSLYWYRQALGQGPEFLTYFNYEAQQDKSGLPNDRFSAERPEGSISTLTIQRTEQRDSAMYRCASRPAGEETQYFGPGTRLLVL.

This chain links TRBV11-2 with TRBJ2-7; weak D call: TRBD1 (6 bases). The CDR3 is 17 amino acids. The germline gives CDR1 SGHAT, CDR2 FQNNGV. V was shortened by 4 bases and J by 3 bases, with 22 bases between the two germline ends. This CDR3 is CASSSRTGTPTFYEQYF. CDR3 DNA: TGTGCCAGCAGCTCCAGGACCGGGACACCTACATTCTACGAGCAGTACTTC.